This T cell receptor (beta chain) was sequenced in a study of cytomegalovirus exposure and HLA in healthy donors (dated by TCRdb to about 2017). Regarding the study in general: An earlier analysis of several hundred of the donors reported 250 to 300 Gb of sequence data and 95 million to 130 million unique TCR beta sequences obtained from about 170 million T cells. Approximately 300 gigabases of sequencing data and 91 million or so unique TCR sequences made up an early release that covered 500 to 650 HLA-typed donors. Of the 398 genotyped donors, approximately 80% were placed in the genetic ancestry cluster associated with self-reported Caucasian donors. The study was designed to test whether signatures of past pathogen exposure could be identified by cataloging public T cell receptors. Using immunosequencing, the study profiled T cell repertoires from some 670 subjects and related those repertoires to cytomegalovirus serostatus. Besides the first cohort of hundreds of subjects, a separate validation cohort made up of 120 different subjects was used. To predict cytomegalovirus infection status, the study brought together high-throughput TCR immunosequencing, statistical association of individual TCRs with disease status, and machine learning. To study patterns of TCR occurrence, a later analysis re-analyzed previously published TCR beta repertoires from 500 to 850 donors and added high-resolution HLA genotyping. Rather than drawing on any new phenotypic data, the later analysis identified candidate immune exposures from TCR beta sequences and the way those sequences occurred across donors. In an earlier analysis of roughly 600 of the donors, high-throughput TCR beta sequencing was used to judge whether each TCR beta V gene segment behaved as functional or pseudogenic. Alongside the repertoire data, information on donor age, sex, ethnicity and CMV serostatus was compiled. A later genetic analysis used genome-wide SNP genotypes for about 65% of the roughly 670 donors, treating that subset as a discovery cohort. Every repertoire in the discovery cohort had been generated on one and the same sequencing platform. Class I and class II HLA loci were covered by the typing at four-digit resolution. Typing coverage varied by locus: roughly 620-640 donors for A, B, C, DRB1 and DQB1; approximately 500 for DQA1; approximately 610 for DPA1; 400 to 480 for DPB1. About five DR-DQ haplotypes were treated as single units for association and clustering because of strong linkage in the cohort. On average, roughly 250,000 unique TCR beta nucleotide sequences were sequenced per donor among some 420 genotyped donors of the cohort, with 15% to 20% of those sequences being non-productive.

Library preparation employed the immunoSEQ multiplex PCR assay. A mixture of 60 forward primers for TCR Vbeta segments and 13 reverse primers for TCR Jbeta segments was used in the multiplex PCR. Amplification of the CDR3 region of rearranged TCR beta genes was performed with a multiplex PCR assay on genomic DNA. Amplified TCR beta libraries were sequenced as 87-base-pair reads on the Illumina HiSeq System. The paper's data handling went like this. A later analysis counted about 80 million unique TCR beta chains across the 700 or so repertoires, and 9 million to 14 million of these chains were shared by at least two donors. Raw reads were error-corrected and collapsed into unique sequences by a nearest-neighbor algorithm in which closely related sequences were merged to remove PCR and sequencing errors. CDR3 sequences were aligned to IMGT reference sequences to assign V, D and J gene segments. For a sequence to be retained, a match of at least six nucleotides was required to both a V gene segment and a J gene segment. Rearrangements were classified as productive when the CDR3 lacked stop codons and remained in frame with V and J, and all other rearrangements were classified as non-productive. Following IMGT convention, CDR3 was defined as the stretch from the second conserved V-encoded cysteine up to the conserved J-encoded phenylalanine. In an earlier analysis of 500 to 650 of the donors, sequences lacking an unambiguous match to a single V gene segment were excluded. An earlier analysis of almost 600 of the donors classified V segments as functional when productive rearrangements were above 56.7% and as segregating when the standard deviation between donors was above 5%. A statistical classification framework was built for diagnosing cytomegalovirus status from the catalog of TCR beta chain sequences. In a later analysis, TCR nucleotide sequences were compared against IMGT/GENE-DB human TR gene sequences so that V and J genes could be assigned. Using the TCRdist pipeline, a later analysis assigned CDR3 sequences along with most-parsimonious VDJ recombination scenarios. In a later analysis, each TCR beta chain was defined by its CDR3 amino acid sequence together with its V-gene family, and reads without a unique V-gene family were excluded. A later analysis removed 550 to 700 highly shared, low-generation-probability nucleotide sequences to deal with suspected cross-contamination and a sequencing artifact. For each public chain, a later analysis derived a clonal expansion index from normalized ranks of inferred template counts within each repertoire. In a later analysis, generation probabilities were computed using a VDJ recombination model fitted to out-of-frame rearrangements, and the results were checked against IGoR. Hypergeometric tests were used in a later analysis to score TCR-TCR, TCR-HLA and TCR-CMV co-occurrence, with a repertoire-size bias correction applied to the TCR pairs. A later analysis estimated false discovery rates by permuting HLA or CMV assignments 20 times. In a later analysis, co-occurring TCRs were grouped with DBSCAN, and TCRdist sequence similarity was added when clustering was performed within HLA-allele-positive subsets. For co-occurrence clustering, repertoires with fewer than 30,000 or more than 120,000 public chains were excluded, along with five repertoires with anomalous nucleotide sharing. As stored in TCRdb, this immuneACCESS dataset retains in-frame rearrangements with V and J assigned. A fraction of the clones does not appear; measured against another copy, unresolved V genes explain less than half of the discrepancy, and the remainder lacks a known reason. The V and J calls and clone size were taken over from that table, and D and trimming were inferred from the DNA. Across this sample there are approximately 240,000 clones, with roughly 90% seen only once. 1% of the sample is taken by the ten largest.

The cohort was made up of 650 to 700 healthy bone marrow donors. Cohort members were all nominally healthy when sampled, although unrecorded immune exposures were likely present. The donor was CMV seronegative and belonged to the group of more than 300 seronegative cohort members. A peripheral blood sample was provided by each donor, and peripheral blood mononuclear cells were used for TCR beta sequencing. The Qiagen DNeasy Blood Extraction Kit was used to extract genomic DNA from the blood cell samples. Broader findings and caveats from the paper: Because counts were too low, more than 15 rarely observed V segments, including chromosome 9 orphons, were excluded from the earlier analysis of 587 of the donors. A later genetic analysis associated a missense DCLRE1C variant with V-gene and J-gene trimming of TCR beta chains, and an independent cohort replicated the association. In a later analysis, most CMV-associated TCR beta chains were found to appear HLA-restricted, with HLA associations seemingly driven largely by CMV exposure. A cluster of highly shared sequence variants was judged likely to be a technical artifact of the sequencing pipeline. Compared with equally common non-associated chains, HLA-associated TCR beta chains in a later analysis were more clonally expanded and had lower generation probabilities. A further reported finding was that TCR beta sequences accurately predicted the HLA-A and HLA-B alleles for most subjects in the first cohort. According to a later analysis, TCR association rates differed among HLA loci, with DRB1 alleles showing the most associated TCRs and HLA-C alleles showing the fewest. A later genetic analysis reported fewer N-insertions in productive TCRs among donors in an Asian-associated ancestry cluster than the roughly 620-donor mean. The 87-base-pair reads could not distinguish some IMGT-functional V segments, including TRBV6-2 and TRBV6-3, so those segments were excluded. Assigning TCR associations to individual alleles was difficult when HLA alleles, especially DR and DQ, strongly co-occurred. Only TCR beta chains were sequenced in this cohort, and the absence of alpha or paired-chain data limited detectable features. Most TCR sequences were observed very rarely across donors, whereas some public TCRs were present in many individuals. The only immune exposure information available for the cohort was CMV serostatus. Correlated functional status among segregating V segments might be attributable to linkage disequilibrium, but an unknown experimental factor could not be ruled out. In both the original and validation cohorts, the classifier was reported to diagnose cytomegalovirus status with high specificity and sensitivity. According to a later analysis, parvovirus B19, influenza, CMV and Epstein-Barr virus appeared linked to several top co-occurrence clusters. A later analysis associated 15,000 to 20,000 TCR beta sequences with specific HLA alleles at a false discovery rate of 0.05. Three of the identified cytomegalovirus-associated TCR beta chains were confirmed in vitro to be specific for cytomegalovirus antigens. The authors suggested that the approach could potentially be generalized to other disease states and immunological phenotypes. HLA typing was unavailable for some donors at each locus, so association tests used only the typed subset. In the study, roughly 160 TCR beta chains were listed as associated with cytomegalovirus. Presence/absence analyses assumed roughly uniform sequencing depth across donors, an assumption that may not hold. In an earlier analysis of roughly 500 of the donors, most TCR beta V segments appeared in productive rearrangements about 87% or about 30% of the time, broadly matching IMGT annotations.

The germline V gene specifies LGHNA as CDR1 and YSLEER as CDR2. V sheds 2 bases and J sheds 7 bases, leaving 15 bases between their ends. Counted from cysteine to phenylalanine, this CDR3 has 15 amino acids. The read is trimmed to its CDR3 DNA, 45 bases read in frame from base 1. A note on this clone: This clone's antigen is unknown. Base qualities are not provided; no much larger clone lies one nucleotide away.

Sequencing was performed on PBMCs. The origin of this receptor is a young woman in good health and CMV-seronegative. Recombination joined TRBV4-3 with TRBJ2-4; a tentative D call is TRBD2 (5 bases match). The nucleotide sequence is given as TGCGCCAGCAGCCAAAGCCAGTCGGGAAAGAACATTCAGTACTTC. Its amino acids are CASSQSQSGKNIQYF.